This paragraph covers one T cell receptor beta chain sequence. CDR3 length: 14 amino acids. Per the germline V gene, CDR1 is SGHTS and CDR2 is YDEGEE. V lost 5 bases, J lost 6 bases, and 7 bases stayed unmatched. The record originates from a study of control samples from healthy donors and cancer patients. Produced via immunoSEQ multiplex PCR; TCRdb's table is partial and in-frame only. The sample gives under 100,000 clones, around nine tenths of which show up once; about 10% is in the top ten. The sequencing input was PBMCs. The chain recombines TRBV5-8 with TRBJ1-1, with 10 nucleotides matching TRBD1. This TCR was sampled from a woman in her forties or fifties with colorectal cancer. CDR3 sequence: CASRSTGGVAEAFF. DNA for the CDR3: TGTGCCAGCAGGTCGACAGGGGGCGTAGCTGAAGCTTTCTTT.